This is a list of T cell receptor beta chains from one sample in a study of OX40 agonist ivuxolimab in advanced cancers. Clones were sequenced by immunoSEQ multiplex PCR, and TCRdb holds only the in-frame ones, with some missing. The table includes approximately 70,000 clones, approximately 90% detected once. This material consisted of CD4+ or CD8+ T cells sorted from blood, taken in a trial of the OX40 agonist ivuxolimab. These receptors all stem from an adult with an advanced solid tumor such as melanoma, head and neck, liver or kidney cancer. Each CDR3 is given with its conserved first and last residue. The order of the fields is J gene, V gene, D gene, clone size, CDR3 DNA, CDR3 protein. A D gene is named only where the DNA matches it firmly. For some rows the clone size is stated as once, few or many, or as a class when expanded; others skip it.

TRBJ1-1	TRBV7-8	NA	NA	TGTGCCAGCAGCTTAGGGGGGGAGACTGAAGCTTTCTTT	CASSLGGETEAFF
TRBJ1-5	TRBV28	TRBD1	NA	TGTGCCAGCAGCCTGACAGGGGAGGAGAGCAATCAGCCCCAGCATTTT	CASSLTGEESNQPQHF
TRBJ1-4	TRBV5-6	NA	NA	TGTGCCAGCAGAGGGGCCAGGAGGGATAATGAAAAACTGTTTTTT	CASRGARRDNEKLFF
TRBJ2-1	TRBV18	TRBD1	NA	TGTGCCAGCTCACCCGGGACAGTCTCCTACAATGAGCAGTTCTTC	CASSPGTVSYNEQFF
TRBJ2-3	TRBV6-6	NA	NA	TGTGCCAGCAGTTACCGGCAGGTCTGGAATACGCAGTATTTT	CASSYRQVWNTQYF
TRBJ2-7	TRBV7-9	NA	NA	TGTGCCAGCAGCCCCTACAGGGTGGGAGGCGAGCAGTACTTC	CASSPYRVGGEQYF
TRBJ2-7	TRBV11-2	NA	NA	TGTGCCAGCACCCCTTTGAGCTCCTACGAGCAGTACTTC	CASTPLSSYEQYF
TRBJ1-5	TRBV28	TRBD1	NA	TGTGCCAGCAGTTATACCAGGGGGGGGCAGCCCCAGCATTTT	CASSYTRGGQPQHF
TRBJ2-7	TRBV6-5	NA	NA	TGTGCCAGCAGTGCCGGGGACACTCCCTACGAGCAGTACTTC	CASSAGDTPYEQYF
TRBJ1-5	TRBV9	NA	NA	TGTGCCAGCAGCCCAACGACAGGCGCCAATCAGCCCCAGCATTTT	CASSPTTGANQPQHF
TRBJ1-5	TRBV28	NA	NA	TGTGCCAGCACCTCGGGGATTCAGCCCCAGCATTTT	CASTSGIQPQHF
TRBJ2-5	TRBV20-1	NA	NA	TGCAGTGCTAGTGGGCGGGAGACCCAGTACTTC	CSASGRETQYF
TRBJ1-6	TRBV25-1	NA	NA	TGTGCCAGCATGACCAGGAATTCACCCCTCCACTTT	CASMTRNSPLHF
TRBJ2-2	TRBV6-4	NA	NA	TGTGCCAGGAGGGGGGAGCTGTTTTTT	CARRGELFF
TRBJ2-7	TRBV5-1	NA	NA	TGCGCCAGCAGCTTGGCACACCGGGACCTCCACTACGAGCAGTACTTC	CASSLAHRDLHYEQYF
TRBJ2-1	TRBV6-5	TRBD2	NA	TGTGCCACCTTTTCCCGGCGCGCTAGCGGTGATGAGCAGTTCTTC	CATFSRRASGDEQFF
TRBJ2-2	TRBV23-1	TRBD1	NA	TGCGCCAGCAGTCAATCTAAGACTCGGGGACAGGGGGCTGGCGGGGAGCTGTTTTTT	CASSQSKTRGQGAGGELFF
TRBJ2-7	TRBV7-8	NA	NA	TGTGCCAGCAGCTTGCGGGACAGATACTACGAGCAGTACTTC	CASSLRDRYYEQYF
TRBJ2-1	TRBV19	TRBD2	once	TGTGCCAGTAGGACTAGCGGTTACAATGAGCAGTTCTTC	CASRTSGYNEQFF
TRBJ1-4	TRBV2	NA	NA	TGTGCCAGCAGTCTCTCCAGGGGCAAAGAAAAACTGTTTTTT	CASSLSRGKEKLFF
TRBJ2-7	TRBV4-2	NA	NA	TGTGCCAGCAGCCAAGATCCGAGCGGAAACCCTAAGGGGGACGAGCAGTACTTC	CASSQDPSGNPKGDEQYF
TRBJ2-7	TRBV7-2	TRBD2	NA	TGTGCCAGCAGCACTAGCGGGAGGGGCTACGAGCAGTACTTC	CASSTSGRGYEQYF
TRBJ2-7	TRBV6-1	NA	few	TGTGCCAGCAGTGTTTCGGCGGTGCTAACCTACGAGCAGTACTTC	CASSVSAVLTYEQYF
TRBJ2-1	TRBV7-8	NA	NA	TGTGCCAGCAGCGAGGGGAGCGTAACCTACAATGAGCAGTTCTTC	CASSEGSVTYNEQFF
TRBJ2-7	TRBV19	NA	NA	TGTGCCAGTAGTATAACTAGTTATGGCGAGCAGTACTTC	CASSITSYGEQYF
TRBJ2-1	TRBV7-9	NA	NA	TGTGCCAGCAGCGCCCGAAAGAGGAGGACCTACAGTGAGCAGTTCTTC	CASSARKRRTYSEQFF
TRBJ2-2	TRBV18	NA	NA	TGTGCCAGCTCACCACGGGGAGACACCGGGGAGCTGTTTTTT	CASSPRGDTGELFF
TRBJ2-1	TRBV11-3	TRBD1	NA	TGTGCCAGCAGCGTGGGACAGAACAATGAGCAGTTCTTC	CASSVGQNNEQFF
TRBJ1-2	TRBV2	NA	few	TGTGCCAGCAGTGAGAGCGGTGGCTACACCTTC	CASSESGGYTF
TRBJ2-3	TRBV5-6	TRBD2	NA	TGTGCCAGCAGCTTACCCACTAGCGGGAGGCAGTATTTT	CASSLPTSGRQYF
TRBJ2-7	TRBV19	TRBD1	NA	TGTGCCAGTAGTATACCAGGGGGCTTCCGGGAGCAGTACTTC	CASSIPGGFREQYF
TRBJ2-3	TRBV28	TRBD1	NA	TGTGCCAGCAGTTCCCAGGGGGCCGTCGTTGTAGATACGCAGTATTTT	CASSSQGAVVVDTQYF
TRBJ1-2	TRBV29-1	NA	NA	TGCAGCGTTGAACGGCAGGGACAAGTCCGGGGCTACACCTTC	CSVERQGQVRGYTF
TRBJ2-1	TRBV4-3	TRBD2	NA	TGCGCCAGCAGCGTAGCGGGAGGGAGCTACAATGAGCAGTTCTTC	CASSVAGGSYNEQFF
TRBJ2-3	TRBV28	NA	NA	TGTGCCAGCAGTTTTACAGGGTGGAGGGGCACAGATACGCAGTATTTT	CASSFTGWRGTDTQYF
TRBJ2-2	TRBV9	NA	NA	TGTGCCAGCAGCGTAAACCCCGACACCGGGGAGCTGTTTTTT	CASSVNPDTGELFF
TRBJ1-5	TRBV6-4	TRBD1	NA	TGTGCCAGCATGGACAGGTTTTATCAGCCCCAGCATTTT	CASMDRFYQPQHF
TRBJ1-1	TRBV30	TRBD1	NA	TGTGCCTGGAACGACAGGGGCGGCACTGAAGCTTTCTTT	CAWNDRGGTEAFF
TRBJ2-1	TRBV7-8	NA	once	TGTGCCAGCAGCTTAGTTTCGCGGAACTACAATGAGCAGTTCTTC	CASSLVSRNYNEQFF
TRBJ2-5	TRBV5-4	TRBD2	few	TGTGCCAGCAGCATGACTAGCGGAAGTCAAGAGACCCAGTACTTC	CASSMTSGSQETQYF
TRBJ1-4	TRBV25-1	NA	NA	TGTGCCAGCAGTGAATCTCAGATTTTTAATGAAAAACTGTTTTTT	CASSESQIFNEKLFF
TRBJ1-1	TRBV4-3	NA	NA	TGCGCCAGCAGCCAAGATGGGGGGCGAGCTTTCTTT	CASSQDGGRAFF